Included here is one TCR beta chain sequence, with context. Its antigen remains unidentified. Per-base quality was not reported, and no clone a single base away is much larger than it. The sample is drawn from a study of blood T cell repertoires in COVID-19 (dated by TCRdb to the early 2020s). Broadly, across the study: The collaborator samples originated in the United States, Italy and Spain and spanned the acute and convalescent phases of COVID-19. The prospective study material was composed of cDNA or gDNA derived from T cells, B-cell-depleted T cells, or PBMCs. Deeply sampled blood TCRbeta repertoires from subjects exposed to, actively infected with, or recovered from COVID-19 were included in the dataset. A freely available public database, intended as a resource for researchers studying the immune response to SARS-CoV-2, is where the repertoires were released. The samples were drawn from the first 160 participants of the ongoing ImmuneRACE study and from some 1,300 subjects provided by 6 global collaborators. Nearly every sample came with metadata listing a de-identified subject ID, COVID-19 status, age in years and sex. Where HLA class I and class II types were available, the types were taken from metadata supplied by the sample provider, not from assay-based typing. The full study reports these points: The amount of clinical and demographic metadata varied by source and participant and was provided uncurated.

The immunoSEQ Assay, a bias-controlled multiplex PCR, was used to amplify TCRbeta CDR3 regions from genomic DNA. In the source study's methods: The number of nucleated cells in each sample was estimated from the amplification of reference gene primers within the assay. To quantify the absolute abundance of each unique TCRbeta CDR3 rearrangement, sequence reads were collapsed and filtered. Productive Simpson clonality was computed per sample as the square root of Simpson's diversity index over productive rearrangements. Drawn from immuneACCESS, this table holds only the in-frame rearrangements with V and J called that TCRdb kept. Clones are partly lost; checked studies trace under half to an unresolved V gene and leave the rest unexplained. That table furnishes V, J and clone size, whereas the DNA furnished D and trimming. Within this sample are 290,000 or so clones, with roughly 90% of them counted one time only. Of the sample, roughly 1.1% falls within the top ten clones.

Cut back by 1 base and 4 bases, the V and J ends lie 6 bases apart. CDR1 and CDR2 were assigned from the germline V gene as SNHLY and FYNNEI. The CDR3, from cysteine to phenylalanine, totals 13 residues. The kept DNA is CDR3 alone, 39 bases in frame from the first base. Participants in the prospective study were aged about 18 to 95 years, lived in 20 to 25 United States geographic areas, and enrolled through a virtual design. To assign participants to cohorts, the prospective study relied on clinical history that participants themselves reported in a screening survey and a study questionnaire. Recovered participants in ImmuneRACE Cohort 3 were defined by two consecutive negative NP/OP PCR tests, clearance by a healthcare professional, or resolution of symptoms. In the prospective study, whole blood, serum and a nasopharyngeal or oropharyngeal swab were collected from each participant by mobile phlebotomists. Participants in the prospective study had the option to provide additional blood draws and questionnaires over an approximately 2-month period. Prospective study blood samples were shipped either frozen or at room temperature before DNA extraction.

Sequencing was done on a sample of PBMCs or T cells enriched from blood (not recorded which). The TCR was taken from a woman aged 25 to 39 who had recovered from COVID-19. Here the chain combines TRBV2 and TRBJ2-3; possibly the D gene is TRBD2, per 5 matching bases. The CDR3 reads CASSEVLADTQYF. The nucleotide sequence reads TGTGCCAGCAGTGAAGTACTAGCAGATACGCAGTATTTT.